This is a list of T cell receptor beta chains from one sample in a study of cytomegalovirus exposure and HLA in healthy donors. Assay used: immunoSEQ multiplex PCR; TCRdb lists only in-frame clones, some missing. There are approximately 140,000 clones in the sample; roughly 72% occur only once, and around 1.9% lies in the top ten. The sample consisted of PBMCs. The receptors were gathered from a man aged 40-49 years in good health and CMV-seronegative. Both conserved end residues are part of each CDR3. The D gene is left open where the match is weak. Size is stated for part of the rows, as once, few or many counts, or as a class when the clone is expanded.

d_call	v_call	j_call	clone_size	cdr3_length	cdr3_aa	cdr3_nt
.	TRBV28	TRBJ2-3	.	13	CASSEDLTDTQYF	TGTGCCAGCAGTGAGGATCTCACAGATACGCAGTATTTT
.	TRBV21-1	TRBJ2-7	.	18	CARIRTGTHILPTYEQYF	TGTGCCAGGATAAGAACCGGGACACATATCCTCCCTACCTACGAGCAGTACTTC
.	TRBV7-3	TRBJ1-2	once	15	CASSPSQGLGYGYTF	TGTGCCAGCAGCCCCTCCCAGGGGTTGGGCTATGGCTACACCTTC
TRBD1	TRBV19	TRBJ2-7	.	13	CASSPGTGREQYF	TGTGCCAGTAGTCCTGGGACAGGCCGCGAGCAGTACTTC
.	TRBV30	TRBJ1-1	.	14	CAWSRQGVNTEAFF	TGTGCCTGGAGCAGACAAGGGGTGAACACTGAAGCTTTCTTT
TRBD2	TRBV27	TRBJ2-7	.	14	CASSPSGTSYEQHF	TGTGCCAGCAGCCCTAGCGGTACCTCCTACGAGCAGCACTTC
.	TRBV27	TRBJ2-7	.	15	CASSLSSVPTYEQYF	TGTGCCAGCAGTTTATCGTCGGTACCTACCTACGAGCAGTACTTC
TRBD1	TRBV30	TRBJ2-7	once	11	CAWSAGTAQYF	TGTGCCTGGAGTGCCGGGACAGCACAGTACTTC
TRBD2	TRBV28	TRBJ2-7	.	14	CASSFKRGSYEQYF	TGTGCCAGCAGTTTCAAGCGGGGGAGCTACGAGCAGTACTTC
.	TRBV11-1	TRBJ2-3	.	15	CASSREGAITDTQYF	TGTGCCAGCAGTCGTGAAGGGGCAATTACAGATACGCAGTATTTT
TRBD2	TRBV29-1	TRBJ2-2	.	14	CSVRLAGGTGELFF	TGCAGCGTGCGACTAGCGGGAGGTACCGGGGAGCTGTTTTTT
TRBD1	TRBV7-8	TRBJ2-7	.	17	CASSIPGQGLVAYEQYF	TGTGCCAGCAGCATACCGGGACAGGGACTGGTAGCCTACGAGCAGTACTTC
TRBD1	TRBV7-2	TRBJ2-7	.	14	CASSLGAGGYEQYF	TGTGCCAGCAGCTTAGGAGCAGGGGGCTACGAGCAGTACTTC
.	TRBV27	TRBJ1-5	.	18	CASIAFLGVPYSNQPQHF	TGTGCCAGCATCGCTTTTCTCGGGGTACCTTATAGCAATCAGCCCCAGCATTTT
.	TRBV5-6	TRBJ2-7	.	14	CASSLIPADYEQYF	TGTGCCAGCAGCTTGATCCCGGCGGACTACGAGCAGTACTTC
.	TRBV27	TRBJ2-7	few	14	CASSLRDSPYEQYF	TGTGCCAGCAGTCTGCGGGACAGTCCCTACGAGCAGTACTTC
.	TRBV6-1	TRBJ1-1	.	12	CASSSVLLEAFF	TGTGCCAGCAGTTCAGTACTACTTGAAGCTTTCTTT
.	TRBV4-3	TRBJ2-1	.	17	CASSQLVTGMSYNEQFF	TGCGCCAGCAGCCAGTTGGTCACAGGGATGTCCTACAATGAGCAGTTCTTC
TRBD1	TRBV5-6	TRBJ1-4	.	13	CASSWDRDEKLFF	TGTGCCAGCAGCTGGGACAGGGATGAAAAACTGTTTTTT
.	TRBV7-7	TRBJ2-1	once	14	CASSLRRSSDEQFF	TGTGCCAGCAGCTTACGGAGATCGAGCGATGAGCAGTTCTTC
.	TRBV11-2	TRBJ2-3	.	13	CASSLDREDTQYF	TGTGCCAGCAGCTTAGATCGGGAGGATACGCAGTATTTT
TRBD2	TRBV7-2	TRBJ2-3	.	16	CASSPMVAGGSDTQYF	TGTGCCAGCAGCCCAATGGTGGCGGGGGGATCAGATACGCAGTATTTT
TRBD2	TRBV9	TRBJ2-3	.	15	CASSARTSGGLGQYF	TGTGCCAGCAGCGCCAGGACTAGCGGGGGACTGGGGCAGTATTTT
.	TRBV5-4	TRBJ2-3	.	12	CASRSSGDTQYF	TGTGCCAGCAGGTCTAGTGGAGATACGCAGTATTTT
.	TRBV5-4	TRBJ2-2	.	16	CASSSRTTANTGELFF	TGTGCCAGCAGCTCCCGGACGACAGCTAACACCGGGGAGCTGTTTTTT
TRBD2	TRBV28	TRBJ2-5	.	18	CASSGPRAGGPTWQTQYF	TGTGCCAGCAGTGGCCCCCGAGCGGGAGGGCCTACTTGGCAGACCCAGTACTTC
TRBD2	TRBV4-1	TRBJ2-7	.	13	CASSKTSGNEQYF	TGCGCCAGCAGCAAGACCAGCGGGAACGAGCAGTACTTC
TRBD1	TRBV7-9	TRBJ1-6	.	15	CSSSLQGGTNSPLHF	TGTTCCAGCAGCTTGCAGGGGGGAACGAATTCACCCCTCCACTTT
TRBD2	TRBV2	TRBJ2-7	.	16	CASTIGLAVPAYEQYF	TGTGCCAGCACCATCGGACTAGCGGTCCCAGCCTACGAGCAGTACTTC
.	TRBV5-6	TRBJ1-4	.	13	CASSLTGTEKLFF	TGTGCCAGCAGCTTGACAGGTACAGAAAAACTGTTTTTT
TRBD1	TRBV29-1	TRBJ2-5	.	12	CSERTGRETQYF	TGCAGCGAGCGGACAGGGAGGGAGACCCAGTACTTC
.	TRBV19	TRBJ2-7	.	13	CASSIGGGLEQYF	TGTGCCAGTAGTATAGGAGGAGGGCTCGAGCAGTACTTC
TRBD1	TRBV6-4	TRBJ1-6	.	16	CASRGTGGESNSPLHF	TGTGCCAGCAGGGGGACAGGGGGCGAAAGTAATTCACCCCTCCACTTT
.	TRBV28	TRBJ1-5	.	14	CASSPGGGNQPQHF	TGTGCCAGCAGCCCTGGGGGGGGCAATCAGCCCCAGCATTTT
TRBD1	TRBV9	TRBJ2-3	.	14	CASSIGTGADTQYF	TGTGCCAGCAGCATAGGGACAGGGGCAGATACGCAGTATTTT
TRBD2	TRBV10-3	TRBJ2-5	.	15	CATTGLAGVSETQYF	TGTGCCACCACAGGACTAGCGGGAGTATCGGAGACCCAGTACTTC
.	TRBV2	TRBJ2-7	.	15	CASSESADSSYEQYF	TGTGCCAGCAGTGAGTCAGCCGACAGCTCCTACGAGCAGTACTTC
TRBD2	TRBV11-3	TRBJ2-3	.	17	CASSSGLAGGHADTQYF	TGTGCCAGCAGCTCAGGACTAGCGGGAGGTCATGCAGATACGCAGTATTTT
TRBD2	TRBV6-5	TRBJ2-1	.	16	CASSYEVAGAYNEQFF	TGTGCCAGCAGTTACGAGGTAGCGGGGGCCTACAATGAGCAGTTCTTC
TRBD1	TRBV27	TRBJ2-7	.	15	CASTKSGTGEGEQYF	TGTGCCAGCACCAAATCCGGGACAGGGGAGGGCGAGCAGTACTTC
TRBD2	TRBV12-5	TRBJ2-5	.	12	CASGEGRETQYF	TGTGCCTCGGGGGAGGGTCGGGAGACCCAGTACTTC
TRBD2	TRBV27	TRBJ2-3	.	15	CASSTTSGTTDTQYF	TGTGCCAGCAGCACAACTAGCGGGACAACAGATACGCAGTATTTT
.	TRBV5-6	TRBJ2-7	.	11	CASRGTGEQYF	TGTGCCAGCAGGGGTACAGGCGAGCAGTACTTC
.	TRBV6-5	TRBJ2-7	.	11	CATHRFPTRDF	TGTGCCACCCACAGGTTTCCTACGAGAGACTTC
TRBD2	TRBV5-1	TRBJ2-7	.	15	CASSTGTSGTYEQYF	TGCGCCAGCAGCACCGGGACTAGCGGAACCTACGAGCAGTACTTC
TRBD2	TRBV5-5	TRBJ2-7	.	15	CASSVGLAYSYEQYF	TGTGCCAGCAGCGTGGGACTAGCGTATTCCTACGAGCAGTACTTC
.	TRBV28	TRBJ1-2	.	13	CASSSDRNYGYTF	TGTGCCAGCAGCTCCGACAGAAACTATGGCTACACCTTC
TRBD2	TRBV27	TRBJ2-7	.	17	CASSSLWGGFDSYEQYF	TGTGCCAGCAGTTCCCTCTGGGGGGGATTTGACTCCTACGAGCAGTACTTC
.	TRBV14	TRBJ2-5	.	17	CASSQEGAQDRQETQYF	TGTGCCAGCAGCCAAGAGGGGGCACAGGACCGCCAAGAGACCCAGTACTTC
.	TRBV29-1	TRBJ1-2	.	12	CSVDEGGYGYTF	TGCAGCGTTGATGAGGGAGGCTATGGCTACACCTTC
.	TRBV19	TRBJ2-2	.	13	CASSLRLAGELFF	TGTGCCAGTAGTCTCCGATTAGCCGGGGAGCTGTTTTTT
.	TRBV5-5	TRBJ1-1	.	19	CASSLWRPGQKLLNTEAFF	TGTGCCAGCAGCTTGTGGAGGCCGGGACAAAAATTATTGAACACTGAAGCTTTCTTT
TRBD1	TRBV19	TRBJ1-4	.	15	CASSMRDRVDEKLFF	TGTGCCAGTAGTATGCGAGACAGGGTGGATGAAAAACTGTTTTTT
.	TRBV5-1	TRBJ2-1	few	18	CASSLGLGGASSYNEQFF	TGCGCCAGCAGCTTGGGGTTGGGCGGGGCGAGCTCCTACAATGAGCAGTTCTTC
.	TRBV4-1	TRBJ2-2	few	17	CASSKLGPGIGTGELFF	TGCGCCAGCAGCAAATTGGGGCCAGGGATCGGCACCGGGGAGCTGTTTTTT
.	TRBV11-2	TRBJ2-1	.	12	CASSQGYNEQFF	TGTGCCAGCAGTCAGGGATACAATGAGCAGTTCTTC